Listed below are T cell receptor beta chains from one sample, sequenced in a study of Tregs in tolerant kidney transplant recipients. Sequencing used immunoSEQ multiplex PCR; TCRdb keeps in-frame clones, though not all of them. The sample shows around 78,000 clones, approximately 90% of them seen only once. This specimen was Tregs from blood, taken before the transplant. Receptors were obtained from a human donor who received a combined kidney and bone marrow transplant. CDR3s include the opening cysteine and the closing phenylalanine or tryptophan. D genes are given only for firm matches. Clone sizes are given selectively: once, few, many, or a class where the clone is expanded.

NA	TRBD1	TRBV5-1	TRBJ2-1	CASSVTGTAYNEQFF	TGCGCCAGCAGCGTCACCGGGACAGCCTACAATGAGCAGTTCTTC
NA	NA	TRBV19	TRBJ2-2	CASKAGRNTGELFF	TGTGCCAGTAAGGCAGGAAGGAACACCGGGGAGCTGTTTTTT
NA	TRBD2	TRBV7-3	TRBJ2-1	CASSPSLAGEGSEQFF	TGTGCCAGCAGCCCTTCTCTAGCGGGAGAAGGATCTGAGCAGTTCTTC
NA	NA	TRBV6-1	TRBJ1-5	CASSVESGQPQHF	TGTGCCAGCAGTGTCGAGAGCGGGCAGCCCCAGCATTTT
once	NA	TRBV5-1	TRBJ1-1	CASSLDGYLNTEAFF	TGCGCCAGCAGCTTGGATGGATACCTTAACACTGAAGCTTTCTTT
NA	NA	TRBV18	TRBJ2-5	CASSLGPEETQYF	TGTGCCAGCTCCCTGGGCCCAGAAGAGACCCAGTACTTC
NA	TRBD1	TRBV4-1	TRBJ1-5	CASSPDRVYSNQPQHF	TGCGCCAGCAGCCCAGACAGGGTTTATAGCAATCAGCCCCAGCATTTT
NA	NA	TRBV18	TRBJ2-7	CASSPPARQDYEQYF	TGTGCCAGCTCACCTCCTGCGAGACAGGATTACGAGCAGTACTTC
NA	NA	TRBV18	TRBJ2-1	CASSPLGPPSNEQFF	TGTGCCAGCTCACCACTCGGCCCCCCCAGCAATGAGCAGTTCTTC
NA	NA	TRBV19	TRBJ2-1	CASKEDINNEQFF	TGTGCCAGTAAGGAGGATATTAACAATGAGCAGTTCTTC
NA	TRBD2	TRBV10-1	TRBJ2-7	CASSEWASGKEQYF	TGCGCCAGCAGTGAATGGGCTAGCGGGAAGGAGCAGTACTTC
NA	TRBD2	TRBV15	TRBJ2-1	CATSRGRAGGDYNEQFF	TGTGCCACCAGCAGAGGAAGAGCGGGAGGGGACTACAATGAGCAGTTCTTC
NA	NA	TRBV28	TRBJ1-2	CASSPTGPSNYGYTF	TGTGCCAGCAGCCCGACAGGCCCCTCTAACTATGGCTACACCTTC
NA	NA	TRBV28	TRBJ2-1	CASSLLQGRNEQFF	TGTGCCAGCAGTTTATTGCAGGGGAGGAATGAGCAGTTCTTC
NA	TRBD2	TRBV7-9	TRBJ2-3	CASSSGIYTDTQYF	TGTGCCAGCAGTAGCGGGATCTACACAGATACGCAGTATTTT
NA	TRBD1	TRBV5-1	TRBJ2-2	CASSSGQVDTGELFF	TGCGCCAGCAGCTCGGGACAGGTTGACACCGGGGAGCTGTTTTTT
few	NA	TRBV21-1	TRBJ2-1	CASSSVGSRERETRFEQFF	TGTGCCAGCAGCAGCGTGGGCAGTAGGGAGCGGGAGACACGATTTGAGCAGTTCTTC
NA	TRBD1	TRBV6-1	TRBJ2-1	CASRNRGLGDNEQFF	TGTGCCAGCAGGAACAGGGGGCTAGGGGACAATGAGCAGTTCTTC
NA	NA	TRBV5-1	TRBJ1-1	CASSFRTLNTEAFF	TGCGCCAGCAGCTTCAGGACCCTGAACACTGAAGCTTTCTTT
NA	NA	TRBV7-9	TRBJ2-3	CASSLAGTGTDTQYF	TGTGCCAGCAGCTTAGCGGGGACTGGCACAGATACGCAGTATTTT